The present T cell receptor (beta chain) was sequenced within a study of post-analysis software for immune sequencing data (dated by TCRdb to about 2015). Regarding the study in general: The recorded disease courses included relapsing-remitting, secondary progressive and progressive-relapsing multiple sclerosis, and some patients had no subtype annotation. The multiple sclerosis patient repertoires were compared with 10 or so previously published healthy control repertoires from donors aged 6 to 25 years. A subset of samples was prepared in parallel using single-end sample barcoding, then pooled and co-amplified after Illumina adapter ligation.

Beyond this particular receptor, the publication reports: Significantly higher frequencies in patients than in controls were found for five TRBV segments, including TRBV5-6, TRBV5-1 and TRBV20-1. The multiple sclerosis patient group was slightly younger than the control group. Significantly lower normalized Chao1 diversity was found in multiple sclerosis patients than in controls, suggesting substantial peripheral T-cell clonal expansion. Direct clustering with F measure showed strong co-clustering of samples prepared in the same batch, prompting a batch-effect correction.

To demonstrate the VDJtools post-analysis software, the study profiled TCR beta repertoires from the peripheral blood of about 13 young patients with multiple sclerosis. Multiple sclerosis patients were children and adolescents aged about 6 to 17 years. Concerning this clonotype: Its antigen has not been determined. No much larger clonotype is one base removed from it; base qualities were not supplied.

From the cysteine through the phenylalanine, the CDR3 covers 14 amino acids. The entry retains the CDR3 DNA only, 42 bases that are in frame from base 1. The V and J ends are trimmed by 0 bases and 6 bases, leaving 9 bases between them. The germline V gene (reference sequence) sets CDR1 to MNHEY and CDR2 to SMNVEV. The library came from PCR. The instrument given in TCRdb is Illumina HiSeq 2500. To reduce PCR and sequencing biases, unique molecular identifiers were incorporated into the TCR beta cDNA libraries. Per 1 to 10 million input T cells, approximately 500,000 cDNA molecules were obtained, such that each molecule approximated one T cell. The patient libraries were prepared and sequenced with the same protocol used for the earlier healthy control dataset. Samples belonging to the same batch were prepared together, multiplexed and sequenced on a shared HiSeq lane. On the authors' methods: Raw barcoded reads were processed with MIGEC, and single-read molecular identifier groups were discarded before consensus assembly and CDR3 extraction. Clonotype tables were post-analysed with VDJtools, normalizing diversity by down-sampling all datasets to the smallest sample size. Repertoire overlap clustering matched CDR3 amino acid but not nucleotide sequences to correct batch-related cross-sample contamination. In TCRdb, the public reads were trimmed at Q25 with fastp and aligned with MiXCR, with productive beta chains retained. Every CDR3 protein is listed once, alongside the most common genes and DNA of its rows. TCRdb, not the authors, supplied the V and J calls. The sample table shows 170,000 or so distinct CDR3 sequences, and roughly 30% are seen once. Jointly, the top ten make up approximately 1.6% of the sample.

This receptor was taken from a girl aged 10-17 years with multiple sclerosis. The sequenced sample consisted of blood. The chain was built from TRBV27 and TRBJ1-5, with the identity of the D gene unclear. The nucleotides are TGTGCCAGCAGTTTATCGGGTAGGGTTCAGCCCCAGCATTTT. It codes for CASSLSGRVQPQHF.